This T cell receptor (beta chain) was sequenced for a study of human T cells and chemical hapten exposure. Study-wide background: The study lasted roughly 26 weeks, and patients were dosed weekly with diphenylcyclopropenone on the scalp throughout.

This clonotype was counted many times. Its matching antigen is unknown. Study-level points and caveats: PT1 expanded TCR numbers tracked positively with patch test score.

The germline V gene has CDR1 PRHDT and CDR2 FYEKMQ (reference sequence). V gave up 3 bases and J gave up 1 base; unmatched junction bases: 2. This CDR3 comprises 18 residues. TCRdb re-analysed the RACE reads in MiXCR, keeping a single row per CDR3 protein. The repertoire has more than 80,000 distinct CDR3 sequences, about a tenth of them found once; the top ten carry around 3.1%. As to time point: pre-sensitization, week 0. Treatment indicated: therapeutic diphenylcyclopropenone sensitization with weekly scalp DPC. Extraction of total RNA was performed on unfractionated whole blood. This sequence originates from a woman aged 55 to 70 with alopecia areata. Some clones in this sample may be carry-over from other donors' samples. The V gene is TRBV13, the J gene TRBJ2-6; 14 nucleotides agree with TRBD2. The material sequenced was whole blood, taken in connection with sensitization to the hapten diphenylcyclopropenone (DPC). DNA of the CDR3: TGTGCCAGCAGCTTCGGACTAGCGGGGGGATCTGGGGCCAACGTCCTGACTTTC. It encodes CASSFGLAGGSGANVLTF.